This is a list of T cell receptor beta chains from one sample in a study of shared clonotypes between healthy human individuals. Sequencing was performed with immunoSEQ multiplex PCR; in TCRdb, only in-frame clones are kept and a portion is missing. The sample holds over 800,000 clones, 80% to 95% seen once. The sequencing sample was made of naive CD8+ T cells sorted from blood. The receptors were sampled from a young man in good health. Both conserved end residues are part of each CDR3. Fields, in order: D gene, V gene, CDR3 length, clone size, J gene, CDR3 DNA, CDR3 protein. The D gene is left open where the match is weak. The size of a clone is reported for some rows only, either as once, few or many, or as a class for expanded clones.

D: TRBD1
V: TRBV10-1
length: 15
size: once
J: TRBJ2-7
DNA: TGCGCCAGCCCAATGACAGGGGGGGTCTCCTACGAGCAGTACTTC
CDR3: CASPMTGGVSYEQYF

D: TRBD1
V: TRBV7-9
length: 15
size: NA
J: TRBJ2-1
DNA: TGTGCCAGCAGCCCCGGGACAGGGATGACAAATGAGCAGTTCTTC
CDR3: CASSPGTGMTNEQFF

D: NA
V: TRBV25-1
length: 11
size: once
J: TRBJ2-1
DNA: TGTGCCACCCTTATAGCGAATGAGCAGTTCTTC
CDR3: CATLIANEQFF

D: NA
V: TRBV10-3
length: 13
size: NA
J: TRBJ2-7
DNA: TGTGCCACGGATAGGGGGAGTGGGCACGAGCAGTACTTC
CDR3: CATDRGSGHEQYF

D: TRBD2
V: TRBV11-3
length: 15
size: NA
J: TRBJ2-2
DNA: TGTGCCAGCAGCTTAGAGGGAGGGACCACCGGGGAGCTGTTTTTT
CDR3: CASSLEGGTTGELFF

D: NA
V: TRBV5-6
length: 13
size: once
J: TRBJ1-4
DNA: TGTGCCAGCAGGGTAAGGGGCCAAGAAAAACTGTTTTTT
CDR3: CASRVRGQEKLFF

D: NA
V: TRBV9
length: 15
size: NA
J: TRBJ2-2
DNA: TGTGCCAGCAGGGGGAATTTGGGGAACACCGGGGAGCTGTTTTTT
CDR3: CASRGNLGNTGELFF

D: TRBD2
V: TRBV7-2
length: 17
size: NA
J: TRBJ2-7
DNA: TGTGCCAGCAGCCCCTTCCCCATGACTAGCGGGAGCCACGAGCAGTACTTC
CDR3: CASSPFPMTSGSHEQYF

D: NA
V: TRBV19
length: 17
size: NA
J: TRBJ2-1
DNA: TGTGCCAGTAGTATAGCCGAAGGTAGCGGTGCTGTAAATGAGCAGTTCTTC
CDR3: CASSIAEGSGAVNEQFF

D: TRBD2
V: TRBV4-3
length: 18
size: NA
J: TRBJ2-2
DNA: TGCGCCAGCAGCCCCGGACTAGCGGGACCTGTTATCACCGGGGAGCTGTTTTTT
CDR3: CASSPGLAGPVITGELFF

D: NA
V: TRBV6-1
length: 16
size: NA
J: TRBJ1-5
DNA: TGTGCCAGCAGTGGGTCGAGGGGGGCACACAATCAGCCCCAGCATTTT
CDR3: CASSGSRGAHNQPQHF

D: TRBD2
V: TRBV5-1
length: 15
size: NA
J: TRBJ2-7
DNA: TGCGCCAGCGGGGAGGGAATGCAAAGGTCCTACGAGCAGTACTTC
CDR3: CASGEGMQRSYEQYF

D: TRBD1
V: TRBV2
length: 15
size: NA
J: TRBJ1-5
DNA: TGTGCCAGCAGTCTTCGGACAGGCGGCCATCAGCCCCAGCATTTT
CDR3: CASSLRTGGHQPQHF

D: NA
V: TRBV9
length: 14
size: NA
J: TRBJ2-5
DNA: TGTGCCAGCAGCGTAACGGACAGCGAAGAGACCCAGTACTTC
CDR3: CASSVTDSEETQYF

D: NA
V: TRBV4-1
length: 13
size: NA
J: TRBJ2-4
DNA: TGCGCCAGCAGCCAAGGGGGGGGGCCCCTGGTAGGGTTC
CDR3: CASSQGGGPLVGF

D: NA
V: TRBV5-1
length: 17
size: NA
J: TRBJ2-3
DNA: TGCGCCAGCAGCTTGGAGGGTTTTGCGGGCGGGGCAGATACGCAGTATTTT
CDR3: CASSLEGFAGGADTQYF